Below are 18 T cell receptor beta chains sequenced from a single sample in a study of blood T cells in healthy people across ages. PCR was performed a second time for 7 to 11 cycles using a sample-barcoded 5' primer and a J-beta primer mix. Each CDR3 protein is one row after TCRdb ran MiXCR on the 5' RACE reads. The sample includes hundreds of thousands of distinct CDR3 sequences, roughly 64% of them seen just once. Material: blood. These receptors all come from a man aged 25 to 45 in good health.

The CDR3 nucleotides read TGTGCCAGCAGCCGTGACACAAATTCAGGGTCGGGCTACACCTTC. The encoded protein is CASSRDTNSGSGYTF. The V and J genes are TRBV12-3 or TRBV12-4 and TRBJ1-2; possible D gene TRBD1, 5 bases. Deletions cut 6 bases from V and 8 bases from J, with 22 bases between. This CDR3 has 15 residues.

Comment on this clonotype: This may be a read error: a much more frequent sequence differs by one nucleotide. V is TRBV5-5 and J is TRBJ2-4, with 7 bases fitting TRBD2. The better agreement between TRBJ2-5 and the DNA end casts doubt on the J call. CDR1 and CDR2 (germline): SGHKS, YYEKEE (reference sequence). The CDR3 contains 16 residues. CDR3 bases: TGTGCCAGCGGCTTAGGAGTAGCGGGTACGTCCGAGACCCAGTACTTC. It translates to CASGLGVAGTSETQYF.

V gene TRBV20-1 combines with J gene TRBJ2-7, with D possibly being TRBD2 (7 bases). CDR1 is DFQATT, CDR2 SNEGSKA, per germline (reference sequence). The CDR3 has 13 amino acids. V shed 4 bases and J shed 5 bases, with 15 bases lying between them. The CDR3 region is CSAKGGLGDEQYF. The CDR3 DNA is TGCAGTGCTAAGGGGGGGCTCGGGGACGAGCAGTACTTC.

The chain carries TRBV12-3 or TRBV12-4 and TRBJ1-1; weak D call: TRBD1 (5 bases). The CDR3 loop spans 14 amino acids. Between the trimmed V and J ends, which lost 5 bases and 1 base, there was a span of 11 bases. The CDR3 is CASSKTQGNTEAFF. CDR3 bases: TGTGCCAGCAGTAAAACCCAGGGGAACACTGAAGCTTTCTTT.

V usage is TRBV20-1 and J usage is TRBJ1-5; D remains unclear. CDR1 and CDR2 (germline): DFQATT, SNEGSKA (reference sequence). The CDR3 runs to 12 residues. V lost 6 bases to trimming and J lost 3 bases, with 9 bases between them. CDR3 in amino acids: CSAQAFNQPQHF. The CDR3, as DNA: TGCAGTGCCCAGGCATTCAATCAGCCCCAGCATTTT.

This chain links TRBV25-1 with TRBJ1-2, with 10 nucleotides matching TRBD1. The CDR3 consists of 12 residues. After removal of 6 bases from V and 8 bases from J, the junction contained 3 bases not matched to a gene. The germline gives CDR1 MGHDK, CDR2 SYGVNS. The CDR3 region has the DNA TGTGCCAGCAGGACAGGGGGCGGGGGCTACACCTTC. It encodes CASRTGGGGYTF.

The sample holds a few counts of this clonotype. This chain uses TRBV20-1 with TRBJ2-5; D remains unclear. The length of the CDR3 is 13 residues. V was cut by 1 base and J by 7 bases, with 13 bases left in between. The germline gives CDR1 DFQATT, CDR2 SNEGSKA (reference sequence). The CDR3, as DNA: TGCAGTGCTAGAGGGACCGGCCATGGGACCCAGTACTTC. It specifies CSARGTGHGTQYF.

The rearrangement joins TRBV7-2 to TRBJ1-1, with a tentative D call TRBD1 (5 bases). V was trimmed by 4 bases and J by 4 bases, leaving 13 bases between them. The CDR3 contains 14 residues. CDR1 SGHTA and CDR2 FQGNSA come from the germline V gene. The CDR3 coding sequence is TGTGCCAGCAGCTCCTCAGGGATGAGCACTGAAGCTTTCTTT. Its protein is CASSSSGMSTEAFF.

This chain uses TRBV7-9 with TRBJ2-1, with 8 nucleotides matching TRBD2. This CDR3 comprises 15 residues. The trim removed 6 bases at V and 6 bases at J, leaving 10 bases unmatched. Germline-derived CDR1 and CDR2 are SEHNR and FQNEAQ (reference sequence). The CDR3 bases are TGTGCCAGCAGTCCCGGGGGTAGCGGGGCCAATGAGCAGTTCTTC. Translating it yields CASSPGGSGANEQFF.

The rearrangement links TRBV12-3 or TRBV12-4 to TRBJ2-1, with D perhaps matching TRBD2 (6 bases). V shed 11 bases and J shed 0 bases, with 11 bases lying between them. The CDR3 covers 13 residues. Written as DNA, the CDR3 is TGTGCCGCGGGGAGGAGCTCCTACAATGAGCAGTTCTTC. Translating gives CAAGRSSYNEQFF.

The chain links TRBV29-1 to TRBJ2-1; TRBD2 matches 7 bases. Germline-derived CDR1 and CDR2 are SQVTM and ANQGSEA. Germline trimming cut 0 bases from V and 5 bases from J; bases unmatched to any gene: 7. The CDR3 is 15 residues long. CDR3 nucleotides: TGCAGCGTTGAAGATAATCTAGCGGCGCACAATGAGCAGTTCTTC. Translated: CSVEDNLAAHNEQFF.

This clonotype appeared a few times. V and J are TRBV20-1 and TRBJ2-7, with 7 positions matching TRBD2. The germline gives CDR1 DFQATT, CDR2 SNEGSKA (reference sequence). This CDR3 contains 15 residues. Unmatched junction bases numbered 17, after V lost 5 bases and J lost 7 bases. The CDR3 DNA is TGCAGTGCTTCACAACGAAAAGGACTAGTTAATGAGCAGTACTTC. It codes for CSASQRKGLVNEQYF.

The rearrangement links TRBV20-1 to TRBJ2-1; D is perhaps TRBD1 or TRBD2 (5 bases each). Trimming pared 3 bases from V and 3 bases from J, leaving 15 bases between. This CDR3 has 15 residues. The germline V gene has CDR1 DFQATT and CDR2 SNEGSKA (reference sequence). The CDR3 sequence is CSASGVGAFYNEQFF. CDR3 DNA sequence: TGCAGTGCTAGCGGCGTCGGGGCCTTCTACAATGAGCAGTTCTTC.

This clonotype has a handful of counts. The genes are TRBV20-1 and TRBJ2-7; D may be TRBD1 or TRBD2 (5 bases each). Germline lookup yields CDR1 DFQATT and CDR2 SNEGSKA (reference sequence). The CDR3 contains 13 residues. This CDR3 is CTRGTLSSYEQYF. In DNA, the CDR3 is TGCACCCGAGGGACCCTGAGCTCCTACGAGCAGTACTTC.

CDR3 sequence reads: CSVGSSGFTDTQYF. The CDR3 region has the DNA TGCAGCGTTGGGAGTAGCGGATTCACAGATACGCAGTATTTT. This chain connects TRBV29-1 to TRBJ2-3, with D possibly being TRBD2 (6 bases). CDR1 is SQVTM, CDR2 ANQGSEA, per germline. V was cut by 4 bases and J by 2 bases, with 13 bases left in between. CDR3 length equals 14 residues.

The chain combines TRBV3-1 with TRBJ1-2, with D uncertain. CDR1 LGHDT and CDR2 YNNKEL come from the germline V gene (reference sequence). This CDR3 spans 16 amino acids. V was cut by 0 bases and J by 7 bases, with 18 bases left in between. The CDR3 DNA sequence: TGTGCCAGCAGCCAAGACCAGTTTTGGGATACCAGTGGCTACACCTTC. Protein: CASSQDQFWDTSGYTF. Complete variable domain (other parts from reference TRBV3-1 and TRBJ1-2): DTAVSQTPKYLVTQMGNDKSIKCEQNLGHDTMYWYKQDSKKFLKIMFSYNNKELIINETVPNRFSPKSPDKAHLNLHINSLELGDSAVYFCASSQDQFWDTSGYTFGSGTRLTVV.

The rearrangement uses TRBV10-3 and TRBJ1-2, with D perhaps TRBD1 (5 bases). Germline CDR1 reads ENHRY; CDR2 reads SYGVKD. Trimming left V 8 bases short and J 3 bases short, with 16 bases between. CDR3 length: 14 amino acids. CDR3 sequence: CAIGTKGNDYGYTF. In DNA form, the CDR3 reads TGTGCCATCGGAACGAAGGGGAACGACTATGGCTACACCTTC.

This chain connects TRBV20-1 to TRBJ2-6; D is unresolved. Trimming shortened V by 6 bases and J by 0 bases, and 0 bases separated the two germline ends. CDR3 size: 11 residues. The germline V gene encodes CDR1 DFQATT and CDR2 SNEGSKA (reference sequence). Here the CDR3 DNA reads TGCAGTGCCTCTGGGGCCAACGTCCTGACTTTC. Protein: CSASGANVLTF.